This TCR beta chain was identified during a study of blood T cell repertoires in COVID-19. Original processing methods: Nucleated cell counts were estimated from reference gene primer amplification. This table comes from immunoSEQ multiplex PCR, and its TCRdb copy is limited to in-frame clones, with some not included. The V and J calls and clone size are taken from that table; D and trimming were inferred from the DNA. The profile covers about 200,000 clones, with around four fifths appearing a single time and approximately 8.1% taken by the ten largest. This CDR3 comprises 14 residues. Germline CDR1 is MNHEY and CDR2 is SVGAGI. The J segment lost 5 bases and the V segment lost 0 bases, leaving 4 bases of the junction unmatched.

The chain carries TRBV6-5 and TRBJ2-7; 7 bases are shared with TRBD1. Sequencing was performed on peripheral blood. The receptor was derived from a woman in her forties or fifties with active or convalescent COVID-19. CDR3 sequence (DNA): TGTGCCAGCAGTTACTCACAGGGGTCCCACGAGCAGTACTTC. Translation gives CASSYSQGSHEQYF.